The 25 T cell receptor beta chains below all came from one sample that was sequenced in a study of cytomegalovirus exposure and HLA in healthy donors. In the PCR, 60 Vbeta and 13 Jbeta primers were used. The data were produced by immunoSEQ multiplex PCR, yet TCRdb's version contains in-frame clones alone and is incomplete. The table has 250,000 to 350,000 clones, around 66% seen once. Sequencing was performed on PBMCs. The receptors come from a female donor in good health and CMV-seronegative.

The chain links TRBV18 to TRBJ1-1; D is undetermined. Germline CDR1 KGHSH, CDR2 LQKENI. CDR3 length equals 13 residues. Trimming took off 8 bases at V and 0 bases at J, with 10 bases between the two ends. The CDR3 is CASLSHLNTEAFF. CDR3 nucleotide sequence: TGTGCCAGCCTTTCTCACTTGAACACTGAAGCTTTCTTT. The full variable domain, completed using reference TRBV18 and TRBJ1-1, is NAGVMQNPRHLVRRRGQEARLRCSPMKGHSHVYWYRQLPEEGLKFMVYLQKENIIDESGMPKERFSAEFPKEGPSILRIQQVVRGDSAAYFCASLSHLNTEAFFGQGTRLTVV.

The chain uses TRBV27 and TRBJ2-2, with a weak D call TRBD2 (6 bases). Trimming removed 7 bases at V and 4 bases at J, with 16 bases between. The CDR3 extends over 15 amino acids. Germline lookup yields CDR1 MNHEY and CDR2 SMNVEV (reference sequence). The DNA for the CDR3 is TGTGCCAGCAAAGTCAGGATAGCGGCCACCGGGGAGCTGTTTTTT. Translation: CASKVRIAATGELFF.

The chain links TRBV28 to TRBJ2-3; no reliable D call. The CDR3 runs to 16 residues. The germline V and J ends were trimmed by 4 bases and 2 bases, with 16 bases remaining between them. CDR1 and CDR2 (germline): MDHEN, SYDVKM. CDR3 coding DNA: TGTGCCAGCAGTTCCCCCGACTCGAAAAACACAGATACGCAGTATTTT. Protein sequence: CASSSPDSKNTDTQYF. Based on the CDR3 plus reference TRBV28 and TRBJ2-3, the full variable domain is DVKVTQSSRYLVKRTGEKVFLECVQDMDHENMFWYRQDPGLGLRLIYFSYDVKMKEKGDIPEGYSVSREKKERFSLILESASTNQTSMYLCASSSPDSKNTDTQYFGPGTRLTVL.

J is TRBJ2-5 and V is TRBV5-1, with D perhaps matching TRBD1 (5 bases). Between the trimmed V and J ends, which lost 7 bases and 5 bases, there was a span of 18 bases. The CDR3 is made up of 14 amino acids. Germline CDR1 SGHRS, CDR2 YFSETQ. CDR3 sequence (DNA): TGCGCCAGCTCCACCCAAGGGGCACAGGAGACCCAGTACTTC. Residues: CASSTQGAQETQYF.

This clone showed up just once. The rearrangement links TRBV5-1 to TRBJ2-2, with 7 positions matching TRBD2. V shed 4 bases and J 4 bases; nucleotides not matched to a gene: 7. CDR1 SGHRS and CDR2 YFSETQ come from the germline V gene. This CDR3 is 15 amino acids long. DNA of the CDR3: TGCGCCAGCAGCCCCCAAGCGGGACGCACCGGGGAGCTGTTTTTT. Protein: CASSPQAGRTGELFF. Full variable domain (missing parts from reference TRBV5-1 and TRBJ2-2): KAGVTQTPRYLIKTRGQQVTLSCSPISGHRSVSWYQQTPGQGLQFLFEYFSETQRNKGNFPGRFSGRQFSNSRSEMNVSTLELGDSALYLCASSPQAGRTGELFFGEGSRLTVL.

Details on this clone: This same CDR3 is encoded by further DNA sequences in the sample. The chain couples TRBV6-5 to TRBJ1-2, with unresolved D. Per the germline V gene, CDR1 is MNHEY and CDR2 is SVGAGI. The V and J ends lost 0 bases and 0 bases respectively, with 8 bases between them. The CDR3 runs to 15 residues. CDR3 sequence: CASSYSRGSNYGYTF. The CDR3 DNA is TGTGCCAGCAGTTACTCTCGGGGTTCTAACTATGGCTACACCTTC.

As for this clone: The junction and the germline gene differ at one end; a read error may be behind it. V gene TRBV7-9 combines with J gene TRBJ1-4; the D gene is possibly TRBD1 (5 bases). From germline, CDR1 is SEHNR and CDR2 FQNEAQ (reference sequence). This CDR3 is 13 amino acids long. CDR3 amino acids: CSSSDRAGEKLFF. The CDR3, as DNA: TGTTCCAGCAGTGACAGAGCCGGCGAAAAACTGTTTTTT.

The rearrangement joins TRBV5-1 to TRBJ2-1; 8 bases fit TRBD1. Germline loops: CDR1 SGHRS, CDR2 YFSETQ. The CDR3 has 13 residues. V lost 2 bases to trimming and J lost 8 bases; unmatched junction nucleotides: 3. The CDR3 here is CASSFTGGDEQFF. In nucleotides, the CDR3 is TGCGCCAGCAGCTTCACAGGGGGTGATGAGCAGTTCTTC.

This rearrangement joins TRBV7-9 to TRBJ2-7; the match to TRBD1 covers 9 bases. V lost 5 bases and J lost 4; bases outside the gene matches: 9. Per the germline V gene, CDR1 is SEHNR and CDR2 is FQNEAQ (reference sequence). CDR3 length equals 15 residues. This chain's CDR3 is CASSPEDRGGYEQYF. For the CDR3, the DNA is TGTGCCAGCAGCCCCGAGGACAGGGGAGGGTACGAGCAGTACTTC.

The chain carries TRBV5-4 and TRBJ1-2, with 9 bases lining up with TRBD1. The CDR3 length is 15 residues. The J segment lost 5 bases and the V segment lost 7 bases, leaving 12 bases of the junction unmatched. Germline-derived CDR1 and CDR2 are SGHNT and YYREEE (reference sequence). The CDR3: CASRSGTGTSYGYTF. The CDR3 DNA is TGTGCCAGCCGCTCCGGGACAGGGACCTCTTATGGCTACACCTTC. The full variable domain, its missing parts supplied by reference TRBV5-4 and TRBJ1-2, is ETGVTQSPTHLIKTRGQQVTLRCSSQSGHNTVSWYQQALGQGPQFIFQYYREEENGRGNFPPRFSGLQFPNYSSELNVNALELDDSALYLCASRSGTGTSYGYTFGSGTRLTVV.

V gene TRBV5-1 combines with J gene TRBJ2-7; TRBD1 agrees at 7 bases. From germline, CDR1 is SGHRS and CDR2 YFSETQ. Trimming at V came to 1 base and at J to 5 bases, leaving 6 bases not matched to a gene. The CDR3 extends over 14 amino acids. For the CDR3, the DNA is TGCGCCAGCAGCTTGAGGGGGCAAGTTAACGAGCAGTACTTC. Translated: CASSLRGQVNEQYF.

This clone has more than one count but fewer than ten. CDR3 in DNA: TGTGCCAGCACGCGGGGACTACTTGATGAAAAACTGTTTTTT. Amino acid sequence: CASTRGLLDEKLFF. J is TRBJ1-4 and V is TRBV19, with D perhaps matching TRBD1 (5 bases). The CDR3 has 14 residues. V was pared by 9 bases and J by 6 bases, with 17 bases between. Germline V CDR1 and CDR2: LNHDA, SQIVND (reference sequence).

Concerning this clone itself: The identical CDR3 is also encoded by other nucleotide sequences in the sample. This chain links TRBV5-4 with TRBJ1-3; the D is unclear. The CDR3 consists of 14 residues. V was clipped by 1 base and J by 0 bases, with 5 bases between them. Germline V gives CDR1 SGHNT, CDR2 YYREEE (reference sequence). CDR3 protein: CASSLSGSGNTIYF. In nucleotides, the CDR3 is TGTGCCAGCAGCTTGTCAGGCTCTGGAAACACCATATATTTT.

This chain links TRBV27 with TRBJ2-7; 9 nucleotides match TRBD1. The germline CDR1 and CDR2 sequences are MNHEY and SMNVEV (reference sequence). This CDR3 is built from 15 residues. J lost 5 bases, V lost 6 bases, and 11 bases had no gene match. The CDR3 loop is CASRGEGTGFHEQYF. The CDR3 nucleotides are TGTGCCAGCAGGGGGGAGGGGACAGGGTTCCACGAGCAGTACTTC.

V usage is TRBV6-5 and J usage is TRBJ2-1; D gene ambiguous. Trimming cost V 6 bases and J 6 bases, with 15 bases left between them. Germline V CDR1 and CDR2: MNHEY, SVGAGI. The CDR3 runs to 14 residues. This CDR3 reads CASRPPTKTNEQFF. The CDR3 nucleotides are TGTGCCAGCAGACCCCCGACAAAGACCAATGAGCAGTTCTTC.

This clone was found once. V gene TRBV7-9 combines with J gene TRBJ2-2, with 7 bases fitting TRBD1. V lost 5 bases and J lost 3; bases outside the gene matches: 3. Germline V gene data show CDR1 as SEHNR and CDR2 as FQNEAQ (reference sequence). The CDR3 length is 14 residues. The CDR3 region is CASSRQGDTGELFF. DNA for the CDR3: TGTGCCAGCAGCAGACAGGGTGACACCGGGGAGCTGTTTTTT.

The gene calls are TRBV5-1 and TRBJ1-6; 9 positions agree with TRBD1. The CDR3 extends over 15 amino acids. Germline V CDR1 and CDR2: SGHRS, YFSETQ. J was trimmed by 7 bases and V by 4 bases; bases with no gene match: 6. As DNA, the CDR3 is TGCGCCAGCAGCAAGGACAGGGGAAGAAATTCACCCCTCCACTTT. Protein sequence: CASSKDRGRNSPLHF.

The chain uses TRBV4-1 and TRBJ1-2; D unclear. The V end was cut by 0 bases, the J end by 3 bases, with 8 bases between. The CDR3 length is 14 residues. Germline V gene data show CDR1 as MGHRA and CDR2 as YSYEKL. The CDR3 sequence: CASSQDGDYYGYTF. DNA of the CDR3: TGCGCCAGCAGCCAAGATGGAGACTACTATGGCTACACCTTC.

The chain has TRBV6-1 and TRBJ2-7, with 11 bases identical to TRBD2. The CDR3 sequence is 15 residues long. The trim removed 2 bases at V and 2 bases at J, leaving 2 bases unmatched. Germline V gives CDR1 MNHNS, CDR2 SASEGT. CDR3: CASSEWTSGPYEQYF. CDR3 coding DNA: TGTGCCAGCAGTGAATGGACTAGCGGGCCCTACGAGCAGTACTTC.

The chain uses TRBV25-1 and TRBJ1-2; tentatively, D is TRBD1 (5 bases). The germline V gene has CDR1 MGHDK and CDR2 SYGVNS. CDR3 length equals 14 residues. The ends were cut back, 4 bases at V and 8 bases at J, with 17 bases in the middle. The DNA for the CDR3 is TGTGCCAGCAGTGGGTCTCGGCAGGGCCGCGGCTACACCTTC. Its translation is CASSGSRQGRGYTF.

The chain links TRBV28 to TRBJ2-7, with TRBD2 matching 7 bases. CDR3 length: 13 residues. The V segment lost 8 bases and the J segment 5 bases; nucleotides outside the gene matches: 9. Looked up from germline, CDR1 is MDHEN and CDR2 is SYDVKM. The CDR3 reads CASLEGRGNEQYF. In nucleotides, the CDR3 is TGTGCCAGCCTTGAGGGGAGGGGCAACGAGCAGTACTTC. Variable domain in full (rest from reference TRBV28 and TRBJ2-7): DVKVTQSSRYLVKRTGEKVFLECVQDMDHENMFWYRQDPGLGLRLIYFSYDVKMKEKGDIPEGYSVSREKKERFSLILESASTNQTSMYLCASLEGRGNEQYFGPGTRLTVT.

CDR3 region: CASSEAGSLRGYTF. CDR3 nucleotides: TGTGCCAGCAGTGAAGCGGGCAGCTTAAGAGGCTACACCTTC. This chain joins TRBV6-1 and TRBJ1-2; unclear D gene. CDR1 MNHNS and CDR2 SASEGT come from the germline V gene. CDR3 size: 14 residues. V was trimmed by 0 bases and J by 8 bases, leaving 13 bases between them.

A few counts support this clone. The chain joins TRBV5-5 to TRBJ2-7; 12 nucleotides line up with TRBD2. The trim removed 6 bases at V and 5 bases at J, leaving 6 bases unmatched. The germline gives CDR1 SGHKS, CDR2 YYEKEE (reference sequence). This CDR3 contains 14 residues. CDR3 in DNA: TGTGCCAGCATCCGACTAGCGGGAGCAAACGAGCAGTACTTC. It translates to CASIRLAGANEQYF.

The V call is TRBV5-1, the J call TRBJ2-4, with TRBD1 identical over 9 bases. This CDR3 is 15 amino acids long. Trimming removed 0 bases from V and 7 bases from J; junction bases left unmatched: 5. Germline V gene data show CDR1 as SGHRS and CDR2 as YFSETQ. This chain's CDR3 is CASSLDGTGPNIQYF. The CDR3 DNA follows: TGCGCCAGCAGCTTGGATGGGACAGGGCCTAACATTCAGTACTTC.

The CDR3 DNA follows: TGTGCCAGCAGCTTGTCCCATGGGGGGGACTACGAGCAGTACTTC. Protein: CASSLSHGGDYEQYF. The genes are TRBV5-6 and TRBJ2-7, with 7 positions matching TRBD2. Germline assignment: CDR1 SGHDT and CDR2 YYEEEE. The CDR3 extends over 15 amino acids. Trimming at V came to 1 base and at J to 3 bases, leaving 7 bases not matched to a gene.